Each of the 10 T cell receptor beta chains below was sequenced from the same sample in a study of regulatory T cells in long-lasting Graves disease. CDR3 regions were amplified by Arm-PCR using iRepertoire HTBI primers to build TCR beta libraries. TCRdb re-called the multiplex PCR reads with MiXCR, one entry per CDR3 protein. The table includes more than 650,000 distinct CDR3 sequences, about 32% detected once. As for time point: persistent/refractory GD, antithyroid drugs over 5 years with positive TRAb. Preparation of the TCR library used RNA extracted from PBMCs. The sequenced sample was peripheral blood mononuclear cells (PBMCs), obtained when the disease was refractory, from a patient treated with antithyroid drugs. These receptor sequences come from a female donor with Graves disease.

J is TRBJ1-6 and V is TRBV15, with unresolved D. V lost 0 bases to trimming and J lost 8 bases, with 17 bases between them. Germline CDR1 is LNHNV and CDR2 is YYDKDF (reference sequence). CDR3 length equals 17 residues. The CDR3 is CATSRDRVASGDSPLHF. CDR3 in DNA: TGTGCCACCAGCAGAGATAGGGTTGCAAGTGGTGATTCACCCCTCCACTTT.

This clonotype was seen only a few times. The J gene is TRBJ1-1, the V gene TRBV30; unclear D gene. The germline CDR1 and CDR2 sequences are GTSNPN and SVGIG (reference sequence). Trimming left V 0 bases short and J 1 base short, with 9 bases between. CDR3 length equals 14 residues. The CDR3 DNA follows: TGTGCCTGGAGTGTACGAAGGAGGAACACTGAAGCTTTCTTT. Translated, it gives CAWSVRRRNTEAFF.

The rearrangement uses TRBV6-2 or TRBV6-3 and TRBJ1-5; D perhaps matches TRBD1 (5 bases). V lost 5 bases, J lost 2 bases, and 16 bases lay in between. The CDR3 is 16 amino acids. Per the germline V gene, CDR1 is MNHEY and CDR2 is SVGEGT. The CDR3 loop reads CASSEVDSMRNQPQHF. The CDR3 DNA is TGTGCCAGCAGTGAAGTTGACAGTATGCGCAATCAGCCCCAGCATTTT.

This clonotype has ten or more counts. This chain links TRBV28 with TRBJ1-2; D is unclear. Germline V gene data show CDR1 as MDHEN and CDR2 as SYDVKM. The CDR3 length is 17 residues. Trimming stripped 3 bases from V and 0 bases from J, with 17 bases between. The chain's CDR3 is CASSFPPTVGPNYGYTF. The CDR3 region has the DNA TGTGCCAGCAGTTTCCCACCGACCGTCGGACCTAACTATGGCTACACCTTC.

This clonotype was recorded many times. The J gene is TRBJ2-5, the V gene TRBV11-2; 15 bases align to TRBD2. The germline V gene has CDR1 SGHAT and CDR2 FQNNGV. The J segment lost 3 bases and the V segment lost 4 bases, leaving 9 bases of the junction unmatched. The CDR3 runs 18 residues. CDR3 coding DNA: TGTGCCAGCAGCTACACTCCGGGACTAGCGGGAGGAAAAGAGACCCAGTACTTC. Translation gives CASSYTPGLAGGKETQYF.

Regarding this clonotype: Possible read error: a much larger clone is one base away. V usage is TRBV28 and J usage is TRBJ1-2; the D gene is possibly TRBD1 (5 bases). CDR3 length equals 13 residues. CDR1 MDHEN and CDR2 SYDVKM come from the germline V gene. This CDR3 reads CASKIPGDYGYAF. The CDR3 bases are TGTGCCAGCAAAATACCGGGGGACTATGGCTACGCCTTC.

In its sample, this clonotype was seen a few times. The V gene is TRBV20-1, the J gene TRBJ1-5; D perhaps matches TRBD1 (5 bases). The CDR3 spans 14 residues. Germline loops: CDR1 DFQATT, CDR2 SNEGSKA (reference sequence). Trimming shortened V by 5 bases and J by 3 bases, and 14 bases separated the two germline ends. Written as DNA, the CDR3 is TGCAGTGCTCGACCTCAGGGAATCAATCAGCCCCAGCATTTT. Translating gives CSARPQGINQPQHF.

This clonotype was seen many times. In DNA form, the CDR3 reads TGTGCCAGCAGCCAACATTACAGGGGGAACACTGAAGCTTTCTTT. Protein sequence: CASSQHYRGNTEAFF. The chain couples TRBV28 to TRBJ1-1, with 7 bases lining up with TRBD1. Trimming cost V 6 bases and J 1 base; bases outside gene matches: 8. This CDR3 contains 15 residues. Germline V gives CDR1 MDHEN, CDR2 SYDVKM.

This clonotype has at least ten counts. The V gene is TRBV7-8, the J gene TRBJ2-7; D remains unclear. The V end was cut by 5 bases, the J end by 2 bases, with 13 bases between. Germline CDR1 is SGHVS and CDR2 is FQNEAQ. CDR3 length equals 14 residues. CDR3 in amino acids: CASSTDQTAYEQYF. In DNA, the CDR3 is TGTGCCAGCAGCACGGACCAAACAGCCTACGAGCAGTACTTC.

The rearrangement links TRBV30 to TRBJ1-4; the D is unclear. The CDR3 consists of 15 residues. Between the trimmed V and J ends, which lost 0 bases and 6 bases, there was a span of 14 bases. Germline CDR1 and CDR2: GTSNPN and SVGIG (reference sequence). The CDR3 spells CAWSVRGGVHEKLFF. In DNA, the CDR3 is TGTGCCTGGAGTGTACGGGGTGGGGTTCATGAAAAACTGTTTTTT.